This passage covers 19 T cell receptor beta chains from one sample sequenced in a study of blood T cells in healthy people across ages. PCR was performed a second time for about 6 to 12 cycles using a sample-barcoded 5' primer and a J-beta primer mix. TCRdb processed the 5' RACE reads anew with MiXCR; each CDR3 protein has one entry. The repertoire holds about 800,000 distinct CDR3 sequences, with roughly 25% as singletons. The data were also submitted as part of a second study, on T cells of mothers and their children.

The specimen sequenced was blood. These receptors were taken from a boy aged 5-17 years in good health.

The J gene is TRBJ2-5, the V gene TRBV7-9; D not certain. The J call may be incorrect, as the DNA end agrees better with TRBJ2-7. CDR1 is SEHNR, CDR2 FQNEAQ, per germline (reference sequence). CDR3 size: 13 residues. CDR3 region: CASSLLNGYEQYF. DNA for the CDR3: TGTGCCAGCAGCTTATTGAACGGCTACGAGCAGTACTTC.

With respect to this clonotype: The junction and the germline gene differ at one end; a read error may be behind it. Here the CDR3 DNA reads TGTGCCAGTAGTAATGGGGGCCCTGATACGGGACTAGCGGGAAAGTTCTTC. Amino acids: CASSNGGPDTGLAGKFF. The chain joins TRBV19 to TRBJ2-5; TRBD2 matches 13 bases. Germline CDR1 is LNHDA and CDR2 is SQIVND (reference sequence). This CDR3 comprises 17 residues.

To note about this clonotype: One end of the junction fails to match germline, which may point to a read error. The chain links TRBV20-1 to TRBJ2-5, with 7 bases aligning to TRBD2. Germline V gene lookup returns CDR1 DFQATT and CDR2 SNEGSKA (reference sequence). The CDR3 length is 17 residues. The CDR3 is CSVRDSPSLASQETQYF. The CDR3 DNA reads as TGCAGTGTTAGAGATTCCCCCTCACTAGCGTCCCAAGAGACCCAGTACTTC.

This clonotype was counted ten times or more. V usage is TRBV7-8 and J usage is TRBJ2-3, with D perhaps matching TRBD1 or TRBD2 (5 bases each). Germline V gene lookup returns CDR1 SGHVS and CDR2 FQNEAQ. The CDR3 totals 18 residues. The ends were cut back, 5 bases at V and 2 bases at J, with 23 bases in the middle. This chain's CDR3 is CASSRPLSGQEITDTQYF. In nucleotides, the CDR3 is TGTGCCAGCAGCCGCCCCCTTTCGGGGCAGGAAATCACAGATACGCAGTATTTT. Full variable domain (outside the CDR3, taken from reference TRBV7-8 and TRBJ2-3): GAGVSQSPRYKVAKRGQDVALRCDPISGHVSLFWYQQALGQGPEFLTYFQNEAQLDKSGLPSDRFFAERPEGSVSTLKIQRTQQEDSAVYLCASSRPLSGQEITDTQYFGPGTRLTVL.

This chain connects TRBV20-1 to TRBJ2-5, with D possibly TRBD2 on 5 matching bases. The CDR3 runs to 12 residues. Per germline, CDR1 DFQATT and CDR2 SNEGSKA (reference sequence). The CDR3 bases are TGCAGCCCCCTTCGAGGGAAGGAGACCCAGTACTTC. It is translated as CSPLRGKETQYF.

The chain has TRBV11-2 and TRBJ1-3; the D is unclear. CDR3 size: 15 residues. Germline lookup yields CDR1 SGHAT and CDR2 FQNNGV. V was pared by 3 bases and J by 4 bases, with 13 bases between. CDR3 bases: TGTGCCAGCAGCTTGACTCCAGATCAGGGAAACACCATATATTTT. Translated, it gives CASSLTPDQGNTIYF.

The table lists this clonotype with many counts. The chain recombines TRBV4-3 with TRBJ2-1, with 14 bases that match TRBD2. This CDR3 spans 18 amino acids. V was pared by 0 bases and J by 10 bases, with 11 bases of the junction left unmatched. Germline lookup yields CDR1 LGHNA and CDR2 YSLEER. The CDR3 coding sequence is TGCGCCAGCAGCCAAGATAGTTTTAGGGGACTAGCGGGAGAAGAGCAGTTCTTC. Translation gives CASSQDSFRGLAGEEQFF.

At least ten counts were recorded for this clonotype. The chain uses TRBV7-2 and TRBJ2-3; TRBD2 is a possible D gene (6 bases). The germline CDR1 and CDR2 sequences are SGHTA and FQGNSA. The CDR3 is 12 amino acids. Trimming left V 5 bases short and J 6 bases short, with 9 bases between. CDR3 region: CASSLTRDTQYF. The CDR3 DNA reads TGTGCCAGCAGCCTGACTAGGGATACGCAGTATTTT.

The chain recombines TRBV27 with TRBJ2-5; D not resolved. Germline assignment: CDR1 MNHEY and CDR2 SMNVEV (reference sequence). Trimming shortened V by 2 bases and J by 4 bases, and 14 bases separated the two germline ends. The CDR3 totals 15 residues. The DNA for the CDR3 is TGTGCCAGCAGTTTAGATAGGGTTTTATTAGAGACCCAGTACTTC. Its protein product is CASSLDRVLLETQYF.

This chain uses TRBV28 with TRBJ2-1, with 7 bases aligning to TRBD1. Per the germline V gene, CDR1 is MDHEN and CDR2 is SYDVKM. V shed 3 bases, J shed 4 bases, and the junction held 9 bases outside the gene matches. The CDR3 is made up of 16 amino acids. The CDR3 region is CASSLNRDSGYNEQFF. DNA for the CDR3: TGTGCCAGCAGTTTGAACCGGGACAGCGGATACAATGAGCAGTTCTTC.

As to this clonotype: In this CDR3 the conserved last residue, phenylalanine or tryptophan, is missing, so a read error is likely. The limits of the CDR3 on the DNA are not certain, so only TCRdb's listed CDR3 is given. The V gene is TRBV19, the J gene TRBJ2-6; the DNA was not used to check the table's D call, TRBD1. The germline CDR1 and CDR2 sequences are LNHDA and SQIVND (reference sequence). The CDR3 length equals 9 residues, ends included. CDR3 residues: CASSIRGGV.

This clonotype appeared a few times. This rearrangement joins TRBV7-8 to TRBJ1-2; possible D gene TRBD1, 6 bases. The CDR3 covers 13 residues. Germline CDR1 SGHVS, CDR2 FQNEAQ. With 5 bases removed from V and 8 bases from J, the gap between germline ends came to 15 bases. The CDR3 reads CASSLGRGEGYTF. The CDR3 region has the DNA TGTGCCAGCAGCCTTGGCAGGGGTGAGGGCTACACCTTC. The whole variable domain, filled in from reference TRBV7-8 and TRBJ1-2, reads GAGVSQSPRYKVAKRGQDVALRCDPISGHVSLFWYQQALGQGPEFLTYFQNEAQLDKSGLPSDRFFAERPEGSVSTLKIQRTQQEDSAVYLCASSLGRGEGYTFGSGTRLTVV.

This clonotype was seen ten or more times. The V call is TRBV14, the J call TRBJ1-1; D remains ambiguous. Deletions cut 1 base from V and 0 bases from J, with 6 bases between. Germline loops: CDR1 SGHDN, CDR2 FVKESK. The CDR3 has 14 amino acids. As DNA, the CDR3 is TGTGCCAGCAGCCAAGCGGGGATGAACACTGAAGCTTTCTTT. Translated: CASSQAGMNTEAFF.

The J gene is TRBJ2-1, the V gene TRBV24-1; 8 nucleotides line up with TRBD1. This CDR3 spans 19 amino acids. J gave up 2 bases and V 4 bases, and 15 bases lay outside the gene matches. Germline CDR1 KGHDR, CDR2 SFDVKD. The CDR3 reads CATSETDRELGSAYNEQFF. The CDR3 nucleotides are TGTGCCACCAGTGAAACGGACAGGGAACTAGGCTCGGCCTACAATGAGCAGTTCTTC.

The CDR3 DNA follows: TGCGCCAGCAGCCAAGAGGAGGGTCAGCCCCAGCATTTT. It translates to CASSQEEGQPQHF. V is TRBV4-3 and J is TRBJ1-5; D uncertain. V dropped 0 bases and J dropped 6 bases, with 6 bases sitting between them. The CDR3 spans 13 residues. Germline V gene lookup returns CDR1 LGHNA and CDR2 YSLEER.

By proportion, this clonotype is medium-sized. DNA of the CDR3: TGTGCCAGCAGTTTGCAGGGCGAACTAGCCAAAAACATTCAGTACTTC. Its translation: CASSLQGELAKNIQYF. The chain recombines TRBV28 with TRBJ2-4, with a possible D match to TRBD1 (5 bases). This CDR3 region has 16 residues. V was shortened by 3 bases and J by 0 bases, with 12 bases between the two germline ends. The V gene's germline CDR1 is MDHEN and CDR2 SYDVKM.

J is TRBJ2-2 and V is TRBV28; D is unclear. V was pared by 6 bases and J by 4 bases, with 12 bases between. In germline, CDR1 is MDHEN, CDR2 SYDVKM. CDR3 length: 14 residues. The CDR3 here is CASRASGLTGELFF. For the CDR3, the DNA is TGTGCCAGCAGAGCTTCAGGTCTCACCGGGGAGCTGTTTTTT.

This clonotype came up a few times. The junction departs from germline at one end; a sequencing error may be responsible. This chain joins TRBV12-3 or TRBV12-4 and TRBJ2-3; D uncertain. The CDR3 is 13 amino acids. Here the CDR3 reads CASSLESTDTQYF. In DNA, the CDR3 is TGTGCCAGCAGCTTAGAGTCCACAGATACGCAGTATTTT.

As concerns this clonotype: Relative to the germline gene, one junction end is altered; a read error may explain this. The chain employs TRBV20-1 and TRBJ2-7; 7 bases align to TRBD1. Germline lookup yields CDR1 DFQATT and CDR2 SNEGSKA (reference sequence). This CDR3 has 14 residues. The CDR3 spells CGAPKTGRVYEQYF. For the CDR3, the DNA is TGCGGTGCTCCCAAGACAGGGAGAGTCTACGAGCAGTACTTC.